Shown below are 5 T cell receptor beta chains from a single sample sequenced in a study of response to subunit inactivated influenza vaccine. TCRdb processed the RT-PCR reads anew with MiXCR; each CDR3 protein has one entry. The sample lists around 500,000 distinct CDR3 sequences; approximately 11% were seen once. This material consisted of PBMCs from blood, taken about 40 days after vaccination. The receptors shown here come from a man between 50 and 59 years old who received an inactivated influenza vaccine.

In its sample, this clonotype was seen many times. The CDR3 spells CASSLEGLVADTQYF. The CDR3 DNA reads TGTGCCAGCAGTTTGGAGGGACTAGTCGCAGATACGCAGTATTTT. V is TRBV12-3 or TRBV12-4 and J is TRBJ2-3, with 8 bases matching TRBD2. The CDR3 runs 15 residues. V lost 3 bases and J lost 4; bases outside the gene matches: 6.

This clonotype was seen only a few times. The V call is TRBV10-3, the J call TRBJ2-2; D perhaps matches TRBD1 (5 bases). This CDR3 spans 14 amino acids. Per germline, CDR1 ENHRY and CDR2 SYGVKD. With 3 bases removed from V and 4 bases from J, the gap between germline ends came to 9 bases. CDR3 in DNA: TGTGCCATCAGTGAATTTGGGGCCACCGGGGAGCTGTTTTTT. It yields the protein CAISEFGATGELFF.

There are a few counts of this clonotype. This rearrangement joins TRBV3-1 to TRBJ2-7; D might be TRBD1 (6 bases). Trimming pared 0 bases from V and 0 bases from J, leaving 12 bases between. CDR3 length: 16 amino acids. Per the germline V gene, CDR1 is LGHDT and CDR2 is YNNKEL (reference sequence). This CDR3 reads CASSQERVRGSYEQYF. CDR3 bases: TGTGCCAGCAGCCAAGAAAGAGTCAGGGGCTCCTACGAGCAGTACTTC.

The rearrangement links TRBV29-1 to TRBJ2-7, with 8 bases that match TRBD2. V shed 4 bases, J shed 6 bases, and the junction held 14 bases outside the gene matches. The CDR3 has 15 amino acids. Looked up from germline, CDR1 is SQVTM and CDR2 is ANQGSEA. The CDR3 DNA reads TGCAGCGTTGGGAGCCGGCGGGGGGCCGGCAGCGAGCAGTACTTC. It codes for CSVGSRRGAGSEQYF.

This chain joins TRBV5-1 and TRBJ2-7; TRBD1 matches at 10 bases. Germline CDR1 is SGHRS and CDR2 is YFSETQ. The CDR3 is 16 residues long. V trimming: 3 bases; J trimming: 2 bases; junction bases outside the gene matches: 8. The CDR3 spells CASSWGSGQGTYEQYF. CDR3 bases: TGCGCCAGCAGCTGGGGGTCGGGACAGGGGACCTACGAGCAGTACTTC. Based on the CDR3 plus reference TRBV5-1 and TRBJ2-7, the full variable domain is KAGVTQTPRYLIKTRGQQVTLSCSPISGHRSVSWYQQTPGQGLQFLFEYFSETQRNKGNFPGRFSGRQFSNSRSEMNVSTLELGDSALYLCASSWGSGQGTYEQYFGPGTRLTVT.